This T cell receptor beta chain comes out of a study of breast tumors, draining lymph nodes, adjacent tissues. Study-wide points: That most tumor T cells come from lymph nodes remained unproven. Findings are consistent with lymph node origin and intratumoral expansion of most tumor T cells. Tumor and nontumor repertoires were significantly more similar in luminal-like than in basal-like breast cancer. Tumor repertoires ranked between lymph nodes and nontumor tissue in diversity, with V and J gene preferences.

TCRdb fed the multiplex PCR reads into MiXCR, producing one record per CDR3 protein. The repertoire holds around 230,000 distinct CDR3 sequences, with 32% as singletons. Samples came from axillary lymph nodes draining the breast cancer. This clonotype was detected many times. What it recognizes is unknown. The sequencing input was axillary lymph node tissue. The origin of this receptor is a female donor with breast cancer. Some clones in this sample may be carry-over from other donors' samples.

This chain's CDR3 is CASSEGLTSYNEQFF. CDR3 in DNA: TGTGCCAGCAGTGAGGGACTTACCTCCTACAATGAGCAGTTCTTC. The rearrangement uses TRBV6-1 and TRBJ2-1; D is perhaps TRBD2 (6 bases). The CDR3 length is 15 residues. The V and J ends lost 3 bases and 0 bases respectively, with 9 bases between them. Germline CDR1 and CDR2: MNHNS and SASEGT.